The rows below give T cell receptor beta chains drawn from one sample of a study of CD8 T cells in ankylosing spondylitis. TCRdb reprocessed the 5' RACE reads with MiXCR, giving one entry per CDR3 protein. The repertoire holds about 360,000 distinct CDR3 sequences, roughly 20% seen once, with approximately 14% in the top ten. What was sequenced was blood, either unsorted or a sorted T cell fraction (not recorded which). Receptor source: a male donor with ankylosing spondylitis or in good health (not recorded which). Both conserved end residues are part of each CDR3. D genes are given only for firm matches. Size is stated for part of the rows, as once, few or many counts, or as a class when the clone is expanded.

>15|TRBJ2-3|NA|NA|TRBV2
CASSELGGGTDTQYF
TGTGCCAGCAGTGAACTGGGGGGTGGCACAGATACGCAGTATTTT
>13|TRBJ2-2|few|NA|TRBV3-1
CASSQVKVGELFF
TGTGCCAGCAGCCAAGTCAAGGTCGGGGAGCTGTTTTTT
>13|TRBJ1-5|NA|NA|TRBV30
CAWSVGYGQPQHF
TGTGCCTGGAGTGTGGGGTATGGGCAGCCCCAGCATTTT
>13|TRBJ2-1|NA|TRBD2|TRBV6-1
CASGTTNYNEQFF
TGTGCCAGCGGGACTACCAACTACAATGAGCAGTTCTTC
>15|TRBJ2-3|NA|NA|TRBV20-1
CSGYTDGSNTDTQYF
TGCAGCGGCTATACGGACGGCAGCAACACAGATACGCAGTATTTT
>13|TRBJ1-1|many|TRBD1|TRBV28
CASSRTGDTEAFF
TGTGCCAGCAGTCGAACAGGGGACACTGAAGCTTTCTTT
>12|TRBJ2-1|few|NA|TRBV12-3/TRBV12-4
CASRGTNNEQFF
TGTGCCAGCAGGGGGACCAACAATGAGCAGTTCTTC
>16|TRBJ2-2|NA|NA|TRBV9
CASSGPQAGVTGELFF
TGTGCCAGCAGCGGCCCCCAAGCCGGTGTTACCGGGGAGCTGTTTTTT
>14|TRBJ2-5|NA|NA|TRBV12-3/TRBV12-4
CASSFGDTGETQYF
TGTGCCAGCAGTTTCGGTGACACCGGGGAGACCCAGTACTTC
>14|TRBJ2-1|NA|NA|TRBV7-8
CASSLATNHNEQFF
TGTGCCAGCAGCTTAGCTACTAACCACAATGAGCAGTTCTTC
>16|TRBJ1-5|NA|TRBD1|TRBV2
CASTGTRTGDNQPQHF
TGTGCCAGCACCGGAACAAGGACAGGCGACAATCAGCCCCAGCATTTT
>13|TRBJ1-1|NA|NA|TRBV12-3/TRBV12-4
CASSRGRFTEAFF
TGTGCCAGCAGCCGGGGACGATTCACTGAAGCTTTCTTT
>15|TRBJ2-7|few|TRBD1|TRBV13
CASSTRDRSPYEQYF
TGTGCCAGCAGCACCCGGGACAGGAGCCCCTACGAGCAGTACTTC
>14|TRBJ2-1|NA|NA|TRBV7-9
CASSPGVRRDEQFF
TGTGCCAGCAGCCCCGGGGTCCGACGGGACGAGCAGTTCTTC
>12|TRBJ2-5|NA|NA|TRBV27
CASRELSGTQYF
TGTGCCAGCAGAGAGCTAAGTGGGACCCAGTACTTC
>16|TRBJ2-2|NA|NA|TRBV12-3/TRBV12-4
CASSPAVGAYTGELFF
TGTGCCAGCAGTCCCGCCGTGGGGGCCTACACCGGGGAGCTGTTTTTT
>13|TRBJ1-2|few|NA|TRBV6-1
CASPKDPGGGYTF
TGTGCCAGCCCAAAGGACCCTGGCGGCGGCTACACCTTC
>15|TRBJ2-7|NA|NA|TRBV27
CASSSIGGSSYEQYF
TGTGCCAGCAGTTCGATCGGGGGAAGCTCCTACGAGCAGTACTTC
>15|TRBJ2-5|NA|TRBD1|TRBV7-9
CASSPPDREGETQYF
TGTGCCAGCAGCCCCCCGGACAGGGAAGGGGAGACCCAGTACTTC
>13|TRBJ2-5|NA|NA|TRBV7-8
CASSPWTQETQYF
TGTGCCAGCAGCCCATGGACTCAAGAGACCCAGTACTTC
>12|TRBJ2-7|NA|TRBD2|TRBV29-1
CSVGLDSYEQYF
TGCAGCGTCGGACTAGATTCCTACGAGCAGTACTTC
>14|TRBJ1-1|NA|NA|TRBV7-8
CASSPIDGDTEAFF
TGTGCCAGCAGCCCCATAGATGGAGACACTGAAGCTTTCTTT
>13|TRBJ2-7|NA|TRBD1|TRBV6-6
CASSYPGQDEQYF
TGTGCCAGCAGTTACCCCGGACAGGACGAGCAGTACTTC
>18|TRBJ1-5|few|NA|TRBV11-2
CASSLVWGLTPGNQPQHF
TGTGCCAGCAGCTTAGTATGGGGACTAACCCCGGGCAATCAGCCCCAGCATTTT
>12|TRBJ2-7|NA|NA|TRBV20-1
CSAKGSVGWQYF
TGCAGTGCTAAAGGGTCCGTAGGGTGGCAGTACTTC
>13|TRBJ2-2|NA|TRBD1|TRBV5-6
CASSYTGVGELFF
TGTGCCAGCAGCTACACAGGGGTCGGGGAGCTGTTTTTT
>16|TRBJ2-5|few|NA|TRBV10-3
CAISESGTGTQETQYF
TGTGCCATCAGTGAGTCTGGAACAGGGACACAAGAGACCCAGTACTTC
>17|TRBJ2-1|few|NA|TRBV15
CATSRPSGLVKYNEQFF
TGTGCCACCAGCAGACCCTCGGGGCTAGTCAAATACAATGAGCAGTTCTTC
>14|TRBJ2-5|many|NA|TRBV20-1
CSAPRPDRVETQYF
TGCAGTGCTCCCCGCCCCGATCGAGTGGAGACCCAGTACTTC
>18|TRBJ2-3|many|TRBD2|TRBV20-1
CSARDGLAGGLSTDTQYF
TGCAGTGCTAGAGATGGGCTAGCGGGGGGACTTAGCACAGATACGCAGTATTTT
>15|TRBJ2-1|NA|TRBD2|TRBV12-3/TRBV12-4
CASSLGGGVGNEQFF
TGTGCCAGCAGTTTAGGGGGGGGTGTAGGTAATGAGCAGTTCTTC
>18|TRBJ2-5|few|NA|TRBV12-1
CASSFGAVEVAFQETQYF
TGTGCCAGCAGCTTTGGGGCAGTTGAAGTCGCCTTCCAAGAGACCCAGTACTTC
>15|TRBJ2-1|NA|NA|TRBV6-2/TRBV6-3
CASYALYSSYNEQFF
TGTGCCAGTTACGCCCTATACAGCTCCTACAATGAGCAGTTCTTC
>13|TRBJ2-4|NA|NA|TRBV2
CASLRAGYTIQYF
TGTGCCAGCCTGAGGGCAGGGTATACCATTCAGTACTTC
>13|TRBJ2-7|NA|TRBD2|TRBV20-1
CSARGTSDYEQYF
TGCAGTGCTAGAGGGACTAGCGATTACGAGCAGTACTTC
>15|TRBJ2-2|NA|NA|TRBV5-6
CASSLDGAFTGELFF
TGTGCCAGCAGCTTGGACGGAGCGTTTACCGGGGAGCTGTTTTTT
>13|TRBJ1-4|NA|NA|TRBV27
CASSLSSRGKLFF
TGTGCCAGCAGTTTATCGTCCCGGGGAAAACTGTTTTTT
>15|TRBJ1-1|NA|NA|TRBV4-2
CASSHPREVNTEAFF
TGTGCCAGCAGCCACCCTAGGGAGGTGAACACTGAAGCTTTCTTT
>13|TRBJ1-2|NA|TRBD1|TRBV12-3/TRBV12-4
CASSGQANYGCTF
TGTGCCAGCAGTGGACAGGCCAACTATGGCTGCACCTTC
>16|TRBJ1-5|few|NA|TRBV7-8
CASSWREGDFDQPQHF
TGTGCCAGCAGCTGGAGGGAAGGGGATTTCGATCAGCCCCAGCATTTT
>13|TRBJ1-1|few|NA|TRBV5-6
CASSIGQTTEAFF
TGTGCCAGCAGTATCGGACAGACCACTGAAGCTTTCTTT
>14|TRBJ2-1|NA|NA|TRBV4-1
CASSPSDGLNEQFF
TGCGCCAGCAGCCCTAGCGATGGGCTCAATGAGCAGTTCTTC
>14|TRBJ2-7|NA|NA|TRBV3-1
CASSPPLGPYEQYF
TGTGCCAGCAGCCCGCCCCTGGGGCCCTACGAGCAGTACTTC
>16|TRBJ2-1|NA|TRBD2|TRBV5-6
CASIPQRGSSYNEQFF
TGTGCCAGCATACCCCAGCGGGGGAGCTCCTACAATGAGCAGTTCTTC
>15|TRBJ2-2|NA|TRBD1|TRBV5-1
CASSSPGQSFGELFF
TGCGCCAGCAGCTCTCCGGGACAGTCGTTCGGGGAGCTGTTTTTT
>15|TRBJ1-1|NA|NA|TRBV7-3
CASSPTGGRGTEAFF
TGTGCCAGCAGCCCCACTGGGGGAAGGGGTACTGAAGCTTTCTTT
>15|TRBJ1-6|few|NA|TRBV20-1
CSARDPDRLYSPLHF
TGCAGTGCTAGAGATCCTGACAGGTTGTATTCACCCCTCCACTTT
>14|TRBJ2-4|few|NA|TRBV12-3/TRBV12-4
CASSPVLRGEVQYF
TGTGCCAGCAGCCCCGTCCTTAGGGGGGAGGTTCAGTACTTC
>16|TRBJ2-1|NA|TRBD2|TRBV4-1
CASSQEAAGGPGEQFF
TGCGCCAGCAGCCAAGAAGCAGCGGGGGGGCCGGGTGAGCAGTTCTTC
>15|TRBJ2-3|few|NA|TRBV29-1
CSAIWPDKDTDTQYF
TGCAGCGCGATCTGGCCGGACAAGGACACAGATACGCAGTATTTT
>16|TRBJ2-3|NA|TRBD2|TRBV20-1
CSARDSLGLDTDTQYF
TGCAGTGCTAGAGATTCCCTCGGACTAGACACAGATACGCAGTATTTT
>14|TRBJ1-5|few|TRBD1|TRBV20-1
CSARGDRVDQPQHF
TGCAGTGCTCGGGGGGACAGGGTGGATCAGCCCCAGCATTTT
>15|TRBJ2-4|few|TRBD2|TRBV12-3/TRBV12-4
CASKTSGEAKNIQYF
TGTGCCAGCAAGACTAGCGGGGAGGCCAAAAACATTCAGTACTTC
>16|TRBJ2-1|NA|NA|TRBV5-1
CASSTTPLSGTNEQFF
TGCGCCAGCTCCACCACCCCCTTGAGCGGCACCAATGAGCAGTTCTTC
>15|TRBJ2-2|few|NA|TRBV12-3/TRBV12-4
CASSFSGVRTGELFF
TGTGCCAGCAGTTTTTCGGGGGTCCGCACCGGGGAGCTGTTTTTT
>16|TRBJ2-1|few|TRBD1|TRBV4-1
CASSRLGQTLYNEQFF
TGCGCCAGCAGCCGCCTGGGACAGACACTTTACAATGAGCAGTTCTTC
>13|TRBJ2-5|NA|TRBD2|TRBV29-1
CSAQGGYQETQYF
TGCAGCGCCCAGGGAGGGTACCAAGAGACCCAGTACTTC
>13|TRBJ1-2|few|TRBD1|TRBV2
CASSGRGMSGYTF
TGTGCCAGCAGCGGCAGGGGGATGAGTGGCTACACCTTC
>16|TRBJ2-2|few|TRBD2|TRBV29-1
CSVVSSGGLNTGELFF
TGCAGCGTTGTTTCTAGCGGGGGCCTGAACACCGGGGAGCTGTTTTTT